A selection of T cell receptor beta chains follows, all from one sample in a study of T cell responses to AZD1222 COVID-19 vaccine. Assay: immunoSEQ multiplex PCR; the TCRdb copy retains only in-frame clones and omits some. The sample has 100,000 to 150,000 clones; 90% are singletons. The specimen comprised peripheral blood, sampled on day 0 of AZD1222 vaccination. The receptors derive from an adult in good health. Both conserved end residues are part of each CDR3. A D gene is named only where the DNA matches it firmly. Clone sizes are given selectively: once, few, many, or a class where the clone is expanded.

CDR3 protein: CASSLVGGRSTDTQYF
CDR3 DNA: TGTGCCAGCAGCTTGGTCGGAGGGAGAAGCACAGATACGCAGTATTTT
clone size: -
D gene: -
J gene: TRBJ2-3
V gene: TRBV11-1

CDR3 protein: CASSPTQRGWETQYF
CDR3 DNA: TGCGCCAGCAGCCCGACCCAGCGGGGGTGGGAGACCCAGTACTTC
clone size: -
D gene: TRBD2
J gene: TRBJ2-5
V gene: TRBV5-1

CDR3 protein: CASSLMPGETQYF
CDR3 DNA: TGTGCCAGCAGCTTAATGCCCGGGGAGACCCAGTACTTC
clone size: few
D gene: -
J gene: TRBJ2-5
V gene: TRBV7-3

CDR3 protein: CASSYSLRRLNTEAFF
CDR3 DNA: TGTGCCAGCAGTTACTCGTTAAGACGGTTGAACACTGAAGCTTTCTTT
clone size: -
D gene: -
J gene: TRBJ1-1
V gene: TRBV6-2/TRBV6-3

CDR3 protein: CASSAGTGGGNTEAFF
CDR3 DNA: TGTGCCAGCAGTGCCGGGACAGGGGGGGGTAACACTGAAGCTTTCTTT
clone size: -
D gene: TRBD1
J gene: TRBJ1-1
V gene: TRBV27

CDR3 protein: CAGSWSDRGLYEQYF
CDR3 DNA: TGTGCCGGCAGTTGGTCAGACAGGGGGCTTTACGAGCAGTACTTC
clone size: -
D gene: TRBD1
J gene: TRBJ2-7
V gene: TRBV6-5

CDR3 protein: CAWSPLAGAVAQYF
CDR3 DNA: TGTGCCTGGAGTCCACTAGCGGGGGCTGTTGCCCAGTACTTC
clone size: -
D gene: TRBD2
J gene: TRBJ2-5
V gene: TRBV30

CDR3 protein: CASRGSDYSNQPQHF
CDR3 DNA: TGTGCCAGTCGAGGGTCTGACTATAGCAATCAGCCCCAGCATTTT
clone size: -
D gene: -
J gene: TRBJ1-5
V gene: TRBV19

CDR3 protein: CASSRWKGERSEAFF
CDR3 DNA: TGTGCCAGCAGCCGTTGGAAGGGGGAGCGCTCTGAAGCTTTCTTT
clone size: -
D gene: -
J gene: TRBJ1-1
V gene: TRBV11-2

CDR3 protein: CASSSPITGELFF
CDR3 DNA: TGTGCCAGCAGTTCCCCGATCACCGGGGAGCTGTTTTTT
clone size: -
D gene: -
J gene: TRBJ2-2
V gene: TRBV28

CDR3 protein: CASSRRLDPNQPQHF
CDR3 DNA: TGTGCCAGCAGCCGCCGCCTAGACCCCAATCAGCCCCAGCATTTT
clone size: -
D gene: -
J gene: TRBJ1-5
V gene: TRBV5-6

CDR3 protein: CASSVQGQETQYF
CDR3 DNA: TGTGCCAGCAGCGTTCAGGGACAAGAGACCCAGTACTTC
clone size: -
D gene: -
J gene: TRBJ2-5
V gene: TRBV28

CDR3 protein: CASSLTGTREQYF
CDR3 DNA: TGTGCCAGCAGCCTCACAGGGACGCGGGAGCAGTACTTC
clone size: -
D gene: -
J gene: TRBJ2-7
V gene: TRBV3-1/TRBV3-2

CDR3 protein: CASSQGLAGGISGELFF
CDR3 DNA: TGCGCCAGCAGCCAAGGGTTGGCAGGGGGCATTTCCGGGGAGCTGTTTTTT
clone size: -
D gene: TRBD1
J gene: TRBJ2-2
V gene: TRBV4-1

CDR3 protein: CASSEGSVDRFSNQPQHF
CDR3 DNA: TGTGCCAGCAGTGAGGGATCAGTGGACAGGTTTAGCAATCAGCCCCAGCATTTT
clone size: -
D gene: TRBD1
J gene: TRBJ1-5
V gene: TRBV6-1

CDR3 protein: CASSQGAGVDGELFF
CDR3 DNA: TGCGCCAGCAGCCAAGGGGCAGGGGTGGACGGGGAGCTGTTTTTT
clone size: -
D gene: -
J gene: TRBJ2-2
V gene: TRBV4-1

CDR3 protein: CAWSVRRGNEQFF
CDR3 DNA: TGTGCCTGGAGTGTACGAAGGGGGAATGAGCAGTTCTTC
clone size: -
D gene: -
J gene: TRBJ2-1
V gene: TRBV30

CDR3 protein: CASSLGTGVSPLHF
CDR3 DNA: TGTGCCAGCAGCTTGGGGACAGGGGTTTCACCCCTCCACTTT
clone size: -
D gene: TRBD1
J gene: TRBJ1-6
V gene: TRBV5-4

CDR3 protein: CASSISGDGAKNIQYF
CDR3 DNA: TGTGCCAGTAGTATTTCAGGGGATGGAGCCAAAAACATTCAGTACTTC
clone size: -
D gene: -
J gene: TRBJ2-4
V gene: TRBV19

CDR3 protein: CASSPGQGSTEAFF
CDR3 DNA: TGCGCCAGCAGCCCCGGACAGGGTAGTACTGAAGCTTTCTTT
clone size: -
D gene: TRBD1
J gene: TRBJ1-1
V gene: TRBV5-1

CDR3 protein: CASSIVLAGGTGELFF
CDR3 DNA: TGTGCCAGTAGTATAGTACTAGCGGGAGGGACCGGGGAGCTGTTTTTT
clone size: -
D gene: TRBD2
J gene: TRBJ2-2
V gene: TRBV19

CDR3 protein: CASRGLAGPNEQFF
CDR3 DNA: TGTGCCAGCAGAGGGCTAGCGGGACCCAATGAGCAGTTCTTC
clone size: -
D gene: TRBD2
J gene: TRBJ2-1
V gene: TRBV7-2

CDR3 protein: CASSYENASNQPQHF
CDR3 DNA: TGTGCCAGCAGCTACGAAAATGCCAGCAATCAGCCCCAGCATTTT
clone size: -
D gene: -
J gene: TRBJ1-5
V gene: TRBV11-2

CDR3 protein: CASSSLTDVSSGNTIYF
CDR3 DNA: TGTGCCAGCAGCTCACTAACAGACGTTAGCTCTGGAAACACCATATATTTT
clone size: few
D gene: -
J gene: TRBJ1-3
V gene: TRBV7-9

CDR3 protein: CASSPGRATMNTEAFF
CDR3 DNA: TGTGCCAGTAGCCCAGGTCGGGCGACCATGAACACTGAAGCTTTCTTT
clone size: -
D gene: -
J gene: TRBJ1-1
V gene: TRBV19

CDR3 protein: CASSQGTVSYNEQFF
CDR3 DNA: TGTGCCAGCAGCCAGGGGACAGTCTCCTACAATGAGCAGTTCTTC
clone size: -
D gene: TRBD1
J gene: TRBJ2-1
V gene: TRBV3-1/TRBV3-2

CDR3 protein: CASSFLVKPYEQYF
CDR3 DNA: TGTGCCAGCAGCTTTTTAGTGAAACCCTACGAGCAGTACTTC
clone size: -
D gene: -
J gene: TRBJ2-7
V gene: TRBV5-6

CDR3 protein: CASSSQDQPQHF
CDR3 DNA: TGTGCCAGCTCATCACAGGATCAGCCCCAGCATTTT
clone size: once
D gene: -
J gene: TRBJ1-5
V gene: TRBV18

CDR3 protein: CSEGDRDTQYF
CDR3 DNA: TGCAGTGAAGGGGACAGAGATACGCAGTATTTT
clone size: -
D gene: TRBD1
J gene: TRBJ2-3
V gene: TRBV20-1

CDR3 protein: CSVENRGLNYGYTF
CDR3 DNA: TGCAGCGTTGAGAACAGGGGGCTGAACTATGGCTACACCTTC
clone size: -
D gene: TRBD1
J gene: TRBJ1-2
V gene: TRBV29-1

CDR3 protein: CASSYPGRPQHF
CDR3 DNA: TGTGCCAGCAGTTACCCGGGAAGGCCCCAGCATTTT
clone size: -
D gene: -
J gene: TRBJ1-5
V gene: TRBV6-2/TRBV6-3

CDR3 protein: CATSRGGQSYTGELFF
CDR3 DNA: TGTGCCACCAGCAGAGGCGGGCAGAGCTACACCGGGGAGCTGTTTTTT
clone size: -
D gene: -
J gene: TRBJ2-2
V gene: TRBV15

CDR3 protein: CASSQDLLTTGYTF
CDR3 DNA: TGTGCCAGCAGCCAAGATTTATTAACGACTGGCTACACCTTC
clone size: -
D gene: -
J gene: TRBJ1-2
V gene: TRBV14

CDR3 protein: CASSLGPGGETEAFF
CDR3 DNA: TGTGCCAGCAGTTTAGGTCCAGGGGGTGAGACTGAAGCTTTCTTT
clone size: once
D gene: TRBD1
J gene: TRBJ1-1
V gene: TRBV27

CDR3 protein: CASSQITGAEQYF
CDR3 DNA: TGTGCCAGCAGCCAAATCACAGGGGCCGAGCAGTACTTC
clone size: -
D gene: TRBD1
J gene: TRBJ2-7
V gene: TRBV5-5

CDR3 protein: CASRGNGNTIYF
CDR3 DNA: TGTGCCAGCAGGGGAAACGGAAACACCATATATTTT
clone size: -
D gene: -
J gene: TRBJ1-3
V gene: TRBV25-1